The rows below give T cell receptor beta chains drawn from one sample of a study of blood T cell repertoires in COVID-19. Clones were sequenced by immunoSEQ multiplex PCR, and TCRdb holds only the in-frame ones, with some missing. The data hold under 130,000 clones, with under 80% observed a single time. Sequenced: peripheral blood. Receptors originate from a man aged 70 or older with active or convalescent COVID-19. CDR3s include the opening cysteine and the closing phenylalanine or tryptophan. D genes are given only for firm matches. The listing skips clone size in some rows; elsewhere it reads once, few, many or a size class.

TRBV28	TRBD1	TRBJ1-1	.	TGTGCCAGCAGTGTAGGGGGCACGAACACTGAAGCTTTCTTT	CASSVGGTNTEAFF
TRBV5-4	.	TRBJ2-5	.	TGTGCCAGCAGCTTCCGAGACGGGAAAGAGACCCAGTACTTC	CASSFRDGKETQYF
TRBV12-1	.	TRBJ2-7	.	TGTGCCAGCAGCTTCATTGCGGGGGGCTACGAGCAGTACTTC	CASSFIAGGYEQYF
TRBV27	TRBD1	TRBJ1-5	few	TGTGCCAGCAGTTATGCCGGGACAGTAAATCAGCCCCAGCATTTT	CASSYAGTVNQPQHF
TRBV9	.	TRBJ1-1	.	TGTGCCAGCAGTGGGGGGAGGGCTTGGGCGAACACTGAAGCTTTCTTT	CASSGGRAWANTEAFF
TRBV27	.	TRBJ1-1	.	TGTGCCAGCAGACCTCCCGGGGGGATGCACACTGAAGCTTTCTTT	CASRPPGGMHTEAFF
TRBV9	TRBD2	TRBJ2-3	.	TGTGCCAGCAGCCCCAGGAGCGGGGGGCCGGCAGATACGCAGTATTTT	CASSPRSGGPADTQYF
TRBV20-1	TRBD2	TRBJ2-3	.	TGCAGTGCTAGTCCCGGACTAGCGGGAGGTACGCAGTATTTT	CSASPGLAGGTQYF
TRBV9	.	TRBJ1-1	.	TGTGCCAGCAGCGTTAGGCAGGGAGGGGGTACTGAAGCTTTCTTT	CASSVRQGGGTEAFF
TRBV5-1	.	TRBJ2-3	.	TGCGCCAGCAGCTTAGGACTGGAGGACACAGATACGCAGTATTTT	CASSLGLEDTDTQYF
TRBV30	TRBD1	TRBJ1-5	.	TGTGCCTGGAGTAGGACAGGGGGCTTTCAGCCCCAGCATTTT	CAWSRTGGFQPQHF
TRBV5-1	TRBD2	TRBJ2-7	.	TGCGCCAGCAGCATGGGGGCTATTAGCGGGAGGCCCTCCTACGAGCAGTACTTC	CASSMGAISGRPSYEQYF
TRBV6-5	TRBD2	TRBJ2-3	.	TGTGCCAGCAGTTACTGGGCGGGGGGGCCAGGAGATACGCAGTATTTT	CASSYWAGGPGDTQYF
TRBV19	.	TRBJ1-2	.	TGTGCCAGTAGTATGTCAGCTAACTATGGCTACACCTTC	CASSMSANYGYTF
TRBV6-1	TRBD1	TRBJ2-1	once	TGTGCCAGCAGTGAAGGGGACAGCTCCTACAATGAGCAGTTCTTC	CASSEGDSSYNEQFF
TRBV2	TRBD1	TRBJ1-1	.	TGTGCCAGCAGGTTGACAGGGCTCACTGAAGCTTTCTTT	CASRLTGLTEAFF
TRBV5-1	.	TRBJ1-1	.	TGCGCCAGCAGCTTTGACACACTGAACACTGAAGCTTTCTTT	CASSFDTLNTEAFF
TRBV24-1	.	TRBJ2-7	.	TGTGCCACCAGTGATCCTCTGAACGGGAACTACGAGCAGTACTTC	CATSDPLNGNYEQYF
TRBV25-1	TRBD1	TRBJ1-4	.	TGTGCCAGCAGTGAATTGGGGAACAGGGGGCGCGGAAAACTGTTTTTT	CASSELGNRGRGKLFF
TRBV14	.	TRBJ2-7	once	TGTGCCAGCAGCCAATTTTCACAAACCGGGGAGCAGTACTTC	CASSQFSQTGEQYF
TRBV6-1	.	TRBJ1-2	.	TGTGCCAGCAGTGAAGCGAGGGCCACGCAGGCGAACTATGGCTACACCTTC	CASSEARATQANYGYTF
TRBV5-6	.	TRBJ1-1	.	TGTGCCAGCAGCTTGGATCAGTACGCTGAAGCTTTCTTT	CASSLDQYAEAFF
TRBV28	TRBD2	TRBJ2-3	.	TGTGCCAGCAGCATGACAGGACTAGCGGGAGTTGAAGGCGCAGATACGCAGTATTTT	CASSMTGLAGVEGADTQYF
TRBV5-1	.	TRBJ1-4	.	TGCGCCAGCAGCCCTAACGGGTTTGGTGAAAAACTGTTTTTT	CASSPNGFGEKLFF
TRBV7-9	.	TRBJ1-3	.	TGTGCCAGCAGCTTAGGGCAGGCCAATCTTGGAAACACCATATATTTT	CASSLGQANLGNTIYF
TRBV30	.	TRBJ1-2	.	TGTGCCTGGAGTCCGGAAACAGGGAGTTATGGCTACACCTTC	CAWSPETGSYGYTF
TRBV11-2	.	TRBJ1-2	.	TGTGCCAGCAGCCCACGACTGATAGCTAACTATGGCTACACCTTC	CASSPRLIANYGYTF
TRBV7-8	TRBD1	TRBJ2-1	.	TGTGCCAGCAGCCCCGACAGGGCTGAGCAGTTCTTC	CASSPDRAEQFF
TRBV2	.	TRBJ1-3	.	TGTGCCAGGGAGGGGAGCTCTGGAAACACCATATATTTT	CAREGSSGNTIYF
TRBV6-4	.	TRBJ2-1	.	TGTGCCAGCAGTGTGGAGGGCCGGTTTAATGAGCAGTTCTTC	CASSVEGRFNEQFF
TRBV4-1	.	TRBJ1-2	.	TGCGCCAGCAGCCCCCCCCTCAGGGGCGGGAACTATGGCTACACCTTC	CASSPPLRGGNYGYTF
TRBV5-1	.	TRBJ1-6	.	TGCGCCAGCAGTTTTGGGGAGCAGGGGAATAATTCACCCCTCCACTTT	CASSFGEQGNNSPLHF
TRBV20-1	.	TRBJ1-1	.	TGCAGTGCTGAAGACAGGATCGGAGCTTTCTTT	CSAEDRIGAFF
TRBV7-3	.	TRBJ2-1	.	TGTGCCAGCAGCCCGGACAGTAATGAGCAGTTCTTC	CASSPDSNEQFF
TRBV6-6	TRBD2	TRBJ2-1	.	TGTGCCAGCAGTTACTCTGGCGGGGGGGCCGATGAGCAGTTCTTC	CASSYSGGGADEQFF
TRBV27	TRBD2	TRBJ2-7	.	TGTGCCAGCAGTCCGGGGACTAGCGGGAGCACCGAGCAGTACTTC	CASSPGTSGSTEQYF
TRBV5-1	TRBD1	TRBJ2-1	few	TGCGCCAGCAGCTTGGGACAGGGGAACAATGAGCAGTTCTTC	CASSLGQGNNEQFF
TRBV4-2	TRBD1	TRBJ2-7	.	TGTGCCAGCAGCCAAGATCGGGACAGGGCGTACGAGCAGTACTTC	CASSQDRDRAYEQYF
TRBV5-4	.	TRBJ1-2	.	TGTGCCAGCAGCTTAGAAACAGGGTACGGCTACACCTTC	CASSLETGYGYTF
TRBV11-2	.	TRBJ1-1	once	TGTGCCAGCAGCTTGAGACAGAACACTGAAGCTTTCTTT	CASSLRQNTEAFF
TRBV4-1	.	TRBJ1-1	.	TGCGCCAGCAGCCAAGACGGTGGGCCTGAAGCTTTCTTT	CASSQDGGPEAFF
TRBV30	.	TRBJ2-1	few	TGTGCCTGGTCCCCACAGGGCATAGGGTCAAGTGAGCAGTTCTTC	CAWSPQGIGSSEQFF
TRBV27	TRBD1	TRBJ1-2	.	TGTGCCAGCAGTTCGGACAGGGTTAGTGATAGTAACTATGGCTACACCTTC	CASSSDRVSDSNYGYTF
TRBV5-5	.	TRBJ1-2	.	TGTGCCAGCAGCTCGCTTGGCCCGGGAAGGGACTATGGCTACACCTTC	CASSSLGPGRDYGYTF
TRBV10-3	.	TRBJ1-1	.	TGTGCCATCAGTGGAGGGAAGGGCACTGAAGCTTTCTTT	CAISGGKGTEAFF
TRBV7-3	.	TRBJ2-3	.	TGTGCCAGCAGCCAAGCGGGCGCGGGGGCGGGAGATACGCAGTATTTT	CASSQAGAGAGDTQYF